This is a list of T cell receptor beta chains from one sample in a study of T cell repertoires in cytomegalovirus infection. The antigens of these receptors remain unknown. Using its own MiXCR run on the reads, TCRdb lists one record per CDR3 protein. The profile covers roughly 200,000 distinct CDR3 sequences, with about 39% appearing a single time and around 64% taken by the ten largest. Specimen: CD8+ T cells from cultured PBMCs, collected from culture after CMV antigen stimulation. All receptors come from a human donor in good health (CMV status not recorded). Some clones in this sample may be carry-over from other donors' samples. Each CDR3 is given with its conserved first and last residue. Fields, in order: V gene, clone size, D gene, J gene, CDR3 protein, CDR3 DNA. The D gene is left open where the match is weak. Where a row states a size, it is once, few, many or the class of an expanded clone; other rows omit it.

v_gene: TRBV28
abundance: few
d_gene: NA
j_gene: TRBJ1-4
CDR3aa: CASHRRDTNEKLFF
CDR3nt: TGTGCCAGCCACCGCCGGGATACTAATGAAAAACTGTTTTTT

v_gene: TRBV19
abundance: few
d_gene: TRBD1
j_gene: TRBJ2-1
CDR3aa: CASSISPIGGSSYNEQFF
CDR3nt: TGTGCCAGTAGTATAAGTCCTATAGGGGGCTCCTCCTACAATGAGCAGTTCTTC

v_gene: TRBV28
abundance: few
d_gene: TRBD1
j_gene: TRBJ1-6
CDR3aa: CASSFWTGGYSPLHF
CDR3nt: TGTGCCAGCAGTTTTTGGACAGGGGGTTATTCACCCCTCCACTTT

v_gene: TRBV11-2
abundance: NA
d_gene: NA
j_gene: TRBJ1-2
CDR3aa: CASSLGTGPIGYTF
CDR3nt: TGTGCCAGCAGCTTAGGAACGGGGCCCATAGGCTACACCTTC

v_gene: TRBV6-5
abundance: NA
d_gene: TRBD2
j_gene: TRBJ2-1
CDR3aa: CASSYSLAGPNEQFF
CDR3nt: TGTGCCAGCAGTTACTCCCTAGCGGGACCAAATGAGCAGTTCTTC

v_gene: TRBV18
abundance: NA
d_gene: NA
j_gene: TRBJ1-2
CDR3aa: CASLLGVGSGYTF
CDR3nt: TGTGCCAGCCTTTTAGGTGTAGGGAGCGGCTACACCTTC

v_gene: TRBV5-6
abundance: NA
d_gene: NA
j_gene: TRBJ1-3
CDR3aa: CASSSIREPRDTIYF
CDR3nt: TGTGCCAGCAGCTCCATCCGGGAGCCCCGCGACACCATATATTTT

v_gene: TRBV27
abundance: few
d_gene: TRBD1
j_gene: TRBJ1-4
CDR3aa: CASSFWRGTATNEKLFF
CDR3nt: TGTGCCAGCAGTTTTTGGAGGGGGACAGCAACTAATGAAAAACTGTTTTTT

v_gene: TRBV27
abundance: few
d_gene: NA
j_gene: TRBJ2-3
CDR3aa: CASSFFQYTDTQYF
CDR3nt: TGTGCCAGCAGTTTCTTCCAATACACAGATACGCAGTATTTT

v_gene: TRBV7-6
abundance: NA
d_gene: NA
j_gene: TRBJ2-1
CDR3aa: CASSLAGGTGPYNEQFF
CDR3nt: TGTGCCAGCAGCTTAGCGGGGGGGACAGGCCCCTACAATGAGCAGTTCTTC

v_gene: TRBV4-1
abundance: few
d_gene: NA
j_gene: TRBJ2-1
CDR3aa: CASSQDGQGYNEQFF
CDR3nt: TGCGCCAGCAGCCAAGATGGGCAGGGGTACAATGAGCAGTTCTTC

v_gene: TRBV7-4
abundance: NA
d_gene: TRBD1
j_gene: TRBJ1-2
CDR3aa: CASSLAGTGKGYGYTF
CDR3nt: TGTGCCAGCAGCTTAGCCGGGACAGGGAAGGGCTATGGCTACACCTTC

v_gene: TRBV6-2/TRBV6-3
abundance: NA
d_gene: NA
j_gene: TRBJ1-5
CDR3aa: CASSYSRANQPQHF
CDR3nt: TGTGCCAGCAGTTACTCCAGGGCCAATCAGCCCCAGCATTTT

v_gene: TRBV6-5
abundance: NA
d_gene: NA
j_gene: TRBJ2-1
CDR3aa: CASTGQSYNEQFF
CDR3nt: TGTGCCAGCACCGGACAGTCCTACAATGAGCAGTTCTTC

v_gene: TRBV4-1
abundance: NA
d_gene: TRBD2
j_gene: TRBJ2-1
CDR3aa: CASSRGLAGGPYNEQFF
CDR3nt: TGCGCCAGCAGCCGCGGACTAGCGGGAGGGCCCTACAATGAGCAGTTCTTC

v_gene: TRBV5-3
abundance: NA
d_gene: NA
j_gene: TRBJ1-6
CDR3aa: CARRSGNNSPLHF
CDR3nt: TGTGCCAGAAGATCAGGGAACAATTCACCCCTCCACTTT

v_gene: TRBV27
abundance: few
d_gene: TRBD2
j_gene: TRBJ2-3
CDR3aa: CASSYGTSGTDTQYF
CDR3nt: TGTGCCAGCAGTTACGGGACTAGCGGGACAGATACGCAGTATTTT

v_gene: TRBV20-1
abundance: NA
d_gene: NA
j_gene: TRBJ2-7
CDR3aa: CSAILEISSYEQYF
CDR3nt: TGCAGTGCTATCTTGGAAATTAGCTCCTACGAGCAGTACTTC